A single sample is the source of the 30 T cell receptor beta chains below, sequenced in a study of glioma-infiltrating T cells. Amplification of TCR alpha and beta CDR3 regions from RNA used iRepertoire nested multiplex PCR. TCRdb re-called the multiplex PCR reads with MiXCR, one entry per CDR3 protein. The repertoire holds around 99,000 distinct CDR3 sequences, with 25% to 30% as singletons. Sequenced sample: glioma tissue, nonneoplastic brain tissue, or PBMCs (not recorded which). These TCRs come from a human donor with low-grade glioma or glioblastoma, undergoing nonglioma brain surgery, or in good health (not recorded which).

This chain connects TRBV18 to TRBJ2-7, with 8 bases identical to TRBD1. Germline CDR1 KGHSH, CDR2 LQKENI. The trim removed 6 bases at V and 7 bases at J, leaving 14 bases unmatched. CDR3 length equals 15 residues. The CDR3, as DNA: TGTGCCAGCTCGGCGACAGGGGCCGCTGGAAGGGAGCAGTACTTC. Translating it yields CASSATGAAGREQYF.

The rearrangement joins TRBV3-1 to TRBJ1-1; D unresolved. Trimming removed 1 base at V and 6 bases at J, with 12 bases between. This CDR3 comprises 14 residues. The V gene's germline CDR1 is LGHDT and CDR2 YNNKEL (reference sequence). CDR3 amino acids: CASSQGDIEAEAFF. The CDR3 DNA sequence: TGTGCCAGCAGCCAAGGAGATATAGAGGCTGAAGCTTTCTTT. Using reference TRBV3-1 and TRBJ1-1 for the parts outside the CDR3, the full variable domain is DTAVSQTPKYLVTQMGNDKSIKCEQNLGHDTMYWYKQDSKKFLKIMFSYNNKELIINETVPNRFSPKSPDKAHLNLHINSLELGDSAVYFCASSQGDIEAEAFFGQGTRLTVV.

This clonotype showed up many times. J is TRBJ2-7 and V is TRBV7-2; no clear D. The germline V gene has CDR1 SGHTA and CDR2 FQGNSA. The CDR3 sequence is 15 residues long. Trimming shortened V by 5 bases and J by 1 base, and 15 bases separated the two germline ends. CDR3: CASSRISSQSYEQYF. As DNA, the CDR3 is TGTGCCAGCAGCCGAATTTCGTCACAATCCTACGAGCAGTACTTC.

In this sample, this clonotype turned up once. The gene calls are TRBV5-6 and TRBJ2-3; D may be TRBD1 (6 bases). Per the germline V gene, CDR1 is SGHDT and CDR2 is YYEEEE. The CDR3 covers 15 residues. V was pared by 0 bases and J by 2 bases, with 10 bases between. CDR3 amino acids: CASSLVWTDTDTQYF. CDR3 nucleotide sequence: TGTGCCAGCAGCTTGGTGTGGACAGACACAGATACGCAGTATTTT.

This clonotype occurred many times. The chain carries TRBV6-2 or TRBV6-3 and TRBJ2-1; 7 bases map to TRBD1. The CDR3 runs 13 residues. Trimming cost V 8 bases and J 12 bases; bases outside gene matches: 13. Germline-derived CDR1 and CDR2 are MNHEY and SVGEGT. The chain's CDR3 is CASLRDHRGSQFF. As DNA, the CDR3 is TGTGCCAGCCTAAGGGATCACAGGGGTTCGCAGTTCTTC.

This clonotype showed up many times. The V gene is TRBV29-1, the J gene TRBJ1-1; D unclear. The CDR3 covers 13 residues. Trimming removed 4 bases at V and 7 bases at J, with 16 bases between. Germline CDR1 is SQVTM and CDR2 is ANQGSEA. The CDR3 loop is CSVVKRASFEAFF. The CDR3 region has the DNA TGCAGCGTTGTGAAGCGGGCCAGTTTTGAAGCTTTCTTT.

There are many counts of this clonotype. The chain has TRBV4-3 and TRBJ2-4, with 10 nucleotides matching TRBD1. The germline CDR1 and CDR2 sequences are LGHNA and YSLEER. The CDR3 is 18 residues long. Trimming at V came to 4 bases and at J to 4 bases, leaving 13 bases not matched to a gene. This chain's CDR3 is CASSLLGDRGGPKNIQYF. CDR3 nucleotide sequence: TGCGCCAGCAGCCTACTCGGGGACAGGGGAGGCCCTAAAAACATTCAGTACTTC.

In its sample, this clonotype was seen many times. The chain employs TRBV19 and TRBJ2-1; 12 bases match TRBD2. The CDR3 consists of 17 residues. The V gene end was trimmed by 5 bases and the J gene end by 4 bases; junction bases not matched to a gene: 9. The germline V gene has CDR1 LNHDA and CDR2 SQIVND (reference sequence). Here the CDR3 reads CASSSLGLAGAYNEQFF. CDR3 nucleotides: TGTGCCAGTAGTTCCTTGGGACTAGCGGGCGCTTACAATGAGCAGTTCTTC.

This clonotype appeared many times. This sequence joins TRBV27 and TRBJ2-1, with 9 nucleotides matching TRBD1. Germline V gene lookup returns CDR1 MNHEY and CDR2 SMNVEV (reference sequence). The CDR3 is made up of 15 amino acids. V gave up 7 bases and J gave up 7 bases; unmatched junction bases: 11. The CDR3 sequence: CASTLVQGAENEQFF. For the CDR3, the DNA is TGTGCCAGCACCCTGGTACAGGGGGCTGAAAATGAGCAGTTCTTC.

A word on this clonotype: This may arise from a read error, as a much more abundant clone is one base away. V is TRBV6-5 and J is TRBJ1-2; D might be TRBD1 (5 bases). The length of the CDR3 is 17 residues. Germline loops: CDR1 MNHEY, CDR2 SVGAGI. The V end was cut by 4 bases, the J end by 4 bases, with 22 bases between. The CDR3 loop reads CASSSSTGRERGYGYTF. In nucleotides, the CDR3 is TGTGCCAGCAGTTCATCAACGGGCAGGGAAAGGGGCTATGGCTACACCTTC.

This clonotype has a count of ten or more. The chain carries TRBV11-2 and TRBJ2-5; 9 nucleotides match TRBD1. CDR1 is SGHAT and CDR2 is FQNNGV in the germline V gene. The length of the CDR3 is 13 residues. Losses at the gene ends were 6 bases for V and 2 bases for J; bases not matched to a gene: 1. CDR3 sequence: CASRGQGQETQYF. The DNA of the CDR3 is TGTGCCAGCAGGGGACAGGGACAAGAGACCCAGTACTTC.

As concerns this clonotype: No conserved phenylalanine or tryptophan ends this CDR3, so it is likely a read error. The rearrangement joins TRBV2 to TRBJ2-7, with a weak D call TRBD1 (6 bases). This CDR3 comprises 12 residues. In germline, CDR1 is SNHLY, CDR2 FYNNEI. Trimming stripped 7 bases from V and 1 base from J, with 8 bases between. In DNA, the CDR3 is TGTGCCAGCACGGACAGTTCCTACGAGCAGTACCTC. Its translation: CASTDSSYEQYL.

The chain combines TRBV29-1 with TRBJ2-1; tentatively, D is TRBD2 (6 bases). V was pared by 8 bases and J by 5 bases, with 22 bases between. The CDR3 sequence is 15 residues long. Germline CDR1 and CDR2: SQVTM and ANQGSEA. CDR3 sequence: CSTGEFVGYDNEQFF. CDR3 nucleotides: TGCAGCACGGGAGAATTTGTGGGTTACGACAATGAGCAGTTCTTC.

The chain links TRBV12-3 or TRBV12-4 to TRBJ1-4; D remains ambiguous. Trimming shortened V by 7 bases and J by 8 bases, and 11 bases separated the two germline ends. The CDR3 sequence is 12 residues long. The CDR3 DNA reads TGTGCCAGCATTACAGATCGGGAAAAACTGTTTTTT. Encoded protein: CASITDREKLFF.

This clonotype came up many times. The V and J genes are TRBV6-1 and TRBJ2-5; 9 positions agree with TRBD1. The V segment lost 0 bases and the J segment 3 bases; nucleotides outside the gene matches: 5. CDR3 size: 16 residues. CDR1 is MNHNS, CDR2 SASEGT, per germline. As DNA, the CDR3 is TGTGCCAGCAGTGAAGCACAGGGGGCGCGGGAAGAGACCCAGTACTTC. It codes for CASSEAQGAREETQYF.

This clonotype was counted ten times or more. The CDR3 spells CASGKTTSGSVEQFF. CDR3 in DNA: TGCGCCAGCGGCAAGACGACTAGCGGGAGTGTTGAGCAGTTCTTC. The chain recombines TRBV10-1 with TRBJ2-1; 12 nucleotides line up with TRBD2. CDR1 is WNHNN and CDR2 is SYGVQD in the germline V gene (reference sequence). V shed 8 bases, J shed 9 bases, and the junction held 11 bases outside the gene matches. This CDR3 is built from 15 residues.

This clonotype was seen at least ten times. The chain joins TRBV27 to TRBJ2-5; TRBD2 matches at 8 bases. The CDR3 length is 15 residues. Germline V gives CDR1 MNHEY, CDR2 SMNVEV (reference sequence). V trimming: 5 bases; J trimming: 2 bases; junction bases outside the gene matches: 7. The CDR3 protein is CASSPGLAAQETQYF. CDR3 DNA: TGTGCCAGCAGTCCCGGACTAGCAGCTCAAGAGACCCAGTACTTC.

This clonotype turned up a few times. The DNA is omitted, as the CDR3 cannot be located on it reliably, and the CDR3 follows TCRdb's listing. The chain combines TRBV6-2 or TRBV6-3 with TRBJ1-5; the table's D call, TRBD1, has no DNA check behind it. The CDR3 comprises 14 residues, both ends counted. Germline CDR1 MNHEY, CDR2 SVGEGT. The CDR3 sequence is CVSSYTCFNQPQHF.

The CDR3 loop reads CSVKQTLNNEQFF. The CDR3, as DNA: TGCAGCGTAAAACAAACTCTCAACAATGAGCAGTTCTTC. The chain combines TRBV29-1 with TRBJ2-1, with D unclear. Germline CDR1 SQVTM, CDR2 ANQGSEA. This CDR3 contains 13 residues. Between the trimmed V and J ends, which lost 6 bases and 5 bases, there was a span of 14 bases.

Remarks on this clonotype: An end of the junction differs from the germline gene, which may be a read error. The CDR3, as DNA: TGTGCCAGCAGCTTGGACAGAAACACTGAAGCTTTATTT. Translating it yields CASSLDRNTEALF. The rearrangement links TRBV5-4 to TRBJ1-1; no firm D call. Germline CDR1 and CDR2: SGHNT and YYREEE (reference sequence). The CDR3 runs to 13 residues.

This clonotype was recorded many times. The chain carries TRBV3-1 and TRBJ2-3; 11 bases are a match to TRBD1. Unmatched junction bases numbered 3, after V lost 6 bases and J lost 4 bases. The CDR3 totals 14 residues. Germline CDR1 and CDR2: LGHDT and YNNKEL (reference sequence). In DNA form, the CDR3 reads TGTGCCAGCAGTCAGGGACAGGGGGCAGATACGCAGTATTTT. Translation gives CASSQGQGADTQYF.

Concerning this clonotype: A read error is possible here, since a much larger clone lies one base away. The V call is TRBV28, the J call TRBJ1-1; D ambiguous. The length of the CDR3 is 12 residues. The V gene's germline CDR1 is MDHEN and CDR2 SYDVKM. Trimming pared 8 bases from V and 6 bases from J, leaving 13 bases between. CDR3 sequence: CASLRLGAEAFF. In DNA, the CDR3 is TGTGCCAGCCTAAGACTTGGCGCTGAAGCTTTCTTT.

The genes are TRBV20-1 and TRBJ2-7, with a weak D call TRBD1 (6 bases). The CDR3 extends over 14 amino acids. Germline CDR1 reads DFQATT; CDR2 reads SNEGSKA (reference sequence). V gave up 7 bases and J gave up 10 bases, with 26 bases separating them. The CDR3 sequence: CSVYGGRGLYAQYF. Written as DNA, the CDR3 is TGCAGTGTTTACGGTGGCAGGGGCCTCTACGCTCAGTACTTC.

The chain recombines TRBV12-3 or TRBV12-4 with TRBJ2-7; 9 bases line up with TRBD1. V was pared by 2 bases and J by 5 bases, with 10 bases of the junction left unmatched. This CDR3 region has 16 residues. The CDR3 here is CASSLSTGTGKDEQYF. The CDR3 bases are TGTGCCAGCAGTTTATCTACAGGGACAGGGAAGGACGAGCAGTACTTC.

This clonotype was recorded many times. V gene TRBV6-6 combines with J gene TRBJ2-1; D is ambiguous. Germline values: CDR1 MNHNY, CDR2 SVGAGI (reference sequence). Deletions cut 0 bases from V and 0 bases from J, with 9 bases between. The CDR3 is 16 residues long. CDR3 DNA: TGTGCCAGCAGTTACTCTAGCCGAAGCTCCTACAATGAGCAGTTCTTC. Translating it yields CASSYSSRSSYNEQFF.

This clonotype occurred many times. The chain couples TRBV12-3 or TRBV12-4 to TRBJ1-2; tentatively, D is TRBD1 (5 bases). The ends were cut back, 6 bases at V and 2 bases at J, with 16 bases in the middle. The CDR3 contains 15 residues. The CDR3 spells CASRPDNRENYGYTF. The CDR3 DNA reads TGTGCCAGCAGACCGGACAATAGGGAAAACTATGGCTACACCTTC.

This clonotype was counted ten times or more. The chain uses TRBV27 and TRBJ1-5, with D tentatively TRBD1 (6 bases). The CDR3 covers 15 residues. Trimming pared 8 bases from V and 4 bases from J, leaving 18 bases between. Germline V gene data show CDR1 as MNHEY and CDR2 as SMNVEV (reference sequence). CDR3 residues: CASGMVGGPNQPQHF. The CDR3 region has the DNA TGTGCCAGCGGAATGGTGGGGGGCCCGAATCAGCCCCAGCATTTT.

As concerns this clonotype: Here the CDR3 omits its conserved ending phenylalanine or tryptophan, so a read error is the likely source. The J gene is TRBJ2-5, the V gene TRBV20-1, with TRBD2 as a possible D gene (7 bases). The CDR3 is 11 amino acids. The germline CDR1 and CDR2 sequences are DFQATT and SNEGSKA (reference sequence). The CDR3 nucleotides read TGTAGTGCTAGGGGAGGGGGGACCCAGTACCTC. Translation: CSARGGGTQYL.

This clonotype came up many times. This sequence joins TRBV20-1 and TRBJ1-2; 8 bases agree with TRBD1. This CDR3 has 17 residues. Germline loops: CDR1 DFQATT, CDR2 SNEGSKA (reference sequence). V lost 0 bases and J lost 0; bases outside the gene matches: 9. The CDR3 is CSARDQGTGRANYGYTF. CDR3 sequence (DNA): TGCAGTGCTAGAGATCAAGGGACAGGCAGAGCTAACTATGGCTACACCTTC.

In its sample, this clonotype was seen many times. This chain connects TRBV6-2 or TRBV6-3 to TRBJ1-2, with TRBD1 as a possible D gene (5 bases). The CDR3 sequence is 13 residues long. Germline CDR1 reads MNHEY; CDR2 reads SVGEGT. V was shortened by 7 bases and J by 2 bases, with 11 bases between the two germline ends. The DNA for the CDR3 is TGTGCCAGCACCCAAAAGGGGAACTATGGCTACACCTTC. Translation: CASTQKGNYGYTF.